Listed below are T cell receptor beta chains from one sample, sequenced in a study of shared T cell receptors in the human thymus. Assay used: immunoSEQ multiplex PCR; TCRdb lists only in-frame clones, some missing. The sample records about 660,000 clones, approximately 90% being singletons. This same sample was also taken into another study, of human thymus T cells.

Sequencing was done on a sample of thymocytes. The receptors come from a boy in the first two years of life with a congenital heart defect. Both conserved end residues are part of each CDR3. A D gene is named only where the DNA matches it firmly. Clone size, where shown, is once, few, many, or a class for clones that have expanded.

D gene	clone size	J gene	V gene	CDR3 protein	CDR3 DNA
TRBD2	-	TRBJ2-5	TRBV18	CASSPLTSGRRETQYF	TGTGCCAGCTCACCGCTGACTAGCGGGAGAAGGGAGACCCAGTACTTC
TRBD1	-	TRBJ2-3	TRBV19	CASVSGTGPDTQYF	TGTGCCAGTGTATCCGGGACAGGCCCAGATACGCAGTATTTT
-	-	TRBJ1-1	TRBV11-3	CASSLRTFGPLNTEAFF	TGTGCCAGCAGCTTAAGGACATTCGGGCCCCTGAACACTGAAGCTTTCTTT
-	-	TRBJ2-7	TRBV9	CASSGGLGGRLYEQYF	TGTGCCAGCAGCGGGGGACTTGGCGGGCGTCTCTACGAGCAGTACTTC
-	-	TRBJ1-1	TRBV10-2	CASSESQGNTEAFF	TGCGCCAGCAGTGAGTCACAGGGGAACACTGAAGCTTTCTTT
TRBD1	-	TRBJ1-2	TRBV20-1	CRARGRRGYTF	TGCAGGGCCAGGGGGCGCAGAGGCTACACCTTC
TRBD1	-	TRBJ1-5	TRBV6-5	CASSPGTGGAQPQHF	TGTGCCAGCAGCCCCGGGACAGGGGGAGCACAGCCCCAGCATTTT
-	-	TRBJ1-4	TRBV10-3	CAIRREGDEKLFF	TGTGCCATCAGGCGGGAGGGAGATGAAAAACTGTTTTTT
TRBD2	-	TRBJ2-3	TRBV4-3	CASSQEAGGPGDTQYF	TGCGCCAGCAGCCAGGAGGCGGGAGGGCCGGGAGATACGCAGTATTTT
TRBD2	-	TRBJ2-3	TRBV19	CASSISAGLETDTQYF	TGTGCCAGTAGTATATCTGCGGGACTAGAGACAGATACGCAGTATTTT
TRBD1	-	TRBJ2-3	TRBV2	CASSGQGGFTDTQYF	TGTGCCAGCAGTGGACAGGGGGGGTTCACAGATACGCAGTATTTT
-	-	TRBJ1-4	TRBV4-1	CASSLEEATNEKLFF	TGCGCCAGCAGCCTCGAGGAGGCAACTAATGAAAAACTGTTTTTT
-	-	TRBJ2-1	TRBV7-9	CASSPWGGQDYNEQFF	TGTGCCAGCAGCCCCTGGGGGGGGCAGGACTACAATGAGCAGTTCTTC
TRBD2	once	TRBJ2-1	TRBV7-6	CASSLWVLAGPVNEQFF	TGTGCCAGCAGCTTATGGGTCTTAGCGGGACCCGTCAATGAGCAGTTCTTC
TRBD2	-	TRBJ2-7	TRBV29-1	CSVPRARGRPYEQYF	TGCAGCGTCCCTAGAGCCCGCGGGAGGCCCTACGAGCAGTACTTC
-	-	TRBJ2-3	TRBV9	CASSPQCSSTDTQYF	TGTGCCAGCAGCCCCCAGTGTTCTAGCACAGATACGCAGTATTTT
-	-	TRBJ1-2	TRBV5-4	CASSLRRRGGDLYTF	TGTGCCAGCAGCTTGAGAAGGAGAGGCGGAGATCTCTACACCTTC
-	-	TRBJ2-2	TRBV4-1	CASSQDSRQGSDTGELFF	TGCGCCAGCAGCCAAGATTCTAGGCAGGGCAGTGACACCGGGGAGCTGTTTTTT
-	-	TRBJ2-3	TRBV13	CASSSRGGSTDTQYF	TGTGCCAGCAGCTCCCGTGGCGGGAGCACAGATACGCAGTATTTT
TRBD1	-	TRBJ1-5	TRBV15	CATSRGTGRGNQPQHF	TGTGCCACCAGCAGGGGGACAGGGCGTGGGAATCAGCCCCAGCATTTT
-	-	TRBJ2-7	TRBV28	CASRRGQPPYEQYF	TGTGCCAGCCGGCGGGGGCAGCCTCCCTACGAGCAGTACTTC
TRBD1	few	TRBJ2-1	TRBV6-4	CASSDSPGRGQDEQFF	TGTGCCAGCAGTGACTCCCCCGGTCGAGGACAGGATGAGCAGTTCTTC
TRBD2	-	TRBJ2-7	TRBV5-1	CASSSSGGAYEQYF	TGCGCCAGCAGCTCGTCGGGGGGGGCCTACGAGCAGTACTTC
TRBD1	once	TRBJ1-5	TRBV30	CAWSVQGVQPQHF	TGTGCCTGGAGTGTACAGGGGGTGCAGCCCCAGCATTTT
TRBD2	-	TRBJ2-1	TRBV29-1	CSVEDLQASGRRRNEQFF	TGCAGCGTTGAAGATCTTCAGGCTAGCGGGAGGCGGAGGAATGAGCAGTTCTTC
TRBD2	-	TRBJ2-1	TRBV11-2	CASSLGLAGVNNEQFF	TGTGCCAGCAGCTTGGGACTAGCGGGAGTTAACAATGAGCAGTTCTTC
-	-	TRBJ2-1	TRBV20-1	CSVGEQFF	TGCAGTGTCGGGGAGCAGTTCTTC
-	once	TRBJ1-1	TRBV7-6	CASSREGNTEAFF	TGTGCCAGCAGCCGGGAGGGGAACACTGAAGCTTTCTTT
TRBD2	-	TRBJ2-2	TRBV9	CASTKGGWDTGELFF	TGTGCCAGCACCAAGGGAGGGTGGGACACCGGGGAGCTGTTTTTT
-	-	TRBJ2-3	TRBV2	CASSSRASTDTQYF	TGTGCCAGCAGTAGCAGGGCAAGCACAGATACGCAGTATTTT
TRBD1	-	TRBJ1-4	TRBV4-3	CASSQAGQGHREKLFF	TGCGCCAGCAGCCAAGCGGGACAGGGGCATCGGGAAAAACTGTTTTTT
TRBD2	-	TRBJ2-5	TRBV7-8	CASSLCLAGGPLKTQYF	TGTGCCAGCAGCTTATGCCTAGCGGGAGGGCCCCTAAAGACCCAGTACTTC
TRBD1	-	TRBJ1-1	TRBV5-1	CASSSRLNRGLMNTEAFF	TGCGCCAGCAGCTCAAGATTAAACAGGGGGCTTATGAACACTGAAGCTTTCTTT
TRBD2	-	TRBJ2-7	TRBV5-4	CASSFGTSTFEQYF	TGTGCCAGCAGCTTCGGGACTAGCACCTTCGAGCAGTACTTC
-	-	TRBJ2-1	TRBV12-5	CASGLAITSDEQFF	TGTGCTAGTGGTTTGGCTATTACAAGCGATGAGCAGTTCTTC
TRBD2	-	TRBJ2-7	TRBV5-1	CASSLEGGLAGALYEQYF	TGCGCCAGCAGCTTAGAGGGGGGCCTAGCGGGAGCGCTCTACGAGCAGTACTTC
TRBD2	-	TRBJ2-2	TRBV15	CATSRGLAAHLNTGELFF	TGTGCCACCAGCAGAGGACTAGCGGCCCACCTGAACACCGGGGAGCTGTTTTTT
TRBD2	-	TRBJ2-7	TRBV15	CATSSTGRFSYEQYF	TGTGCCACCAGCTCTACCGGGAGGTTTTCCTACGAGCAGTACTTC
-	few	TRBJ2-1	TRBV27	CASNRKRLSSYNEQFF	TGTGCCAGCAACAGAAAGCGGCTTAGCTCCTACAATGAGCAGTTCTTC
-	-	TRBJ2-1	TRBV11-2	CASSFGGYNEQFF	TGTGCCAGCAGCTTCGGCGGCTACAATGAGCAGTTCTTC
TRBD1	few	TRBJ2-7	TRBV15	CATSRDKTGGSYEQYF	TGTGCCACCAGCAGAGACAAGACAGGGGGGTCCTACGAGCAGTACTTC
-	-	TRBJ2-1	TRBV11-3	CASSPYRDWPLNEQFF	TGTGCCAGCAGCCCCTACCGGGACTGGCCTCTAAATGAGCAGTTCTTC
TRBD1	-	TRBJ1-2	TRBV4-3	CASSSDRGSNYGYTF	TGCGCCAGCAGTTCGGACAGGGGGTCTAACTATGGCTACACCTTC
-	-	TRBJ1-2	TRBV19	CASSIAGAGVNYGYTF	TGTGCCAGTAGTATAGCTGGGGCAGGGGTTAACTATGGCTACACCTTC
TRBD1	-	TRBJ1-2	TRBV4-1	CASSQDKGQGIGYTF	TGCGCCAGCAGCCAAGATAAGGGACAGGGGATTGGCTACACCTTC
-	-	TRBJ1-2	TRBV27	CASSKTPGRLRINYGYTF	TGTGCCAGCAGTAAAACCCCAGGGCGGCTGCGGATTAACTATGGCTACACCTTC
-	-	TRBJ1-2	TRBV28	CASSSPGQINYGYTF	TGTGCCAGCAGTTCTCCCGGACAGATTAACTATGGCTACACCTTC
TRBD1	once	TRBJ2-7	TRBV7-6	CASSPGTGAFYEQYF	TGTGCCAGCAGCCCCGGGACAGGGGCCTTTTACGAGCAGTACTTC
TRBD2	-	TRBJ2-7	TRBV4-3	CASSQVPLAGGPYEQYF	TGCGCCAGCAGCCAAGTACCCCTAGCGGGAGGCCCCTACGAGCAGTACTTC
-	-	TRBJ1-5	TRBV5-5	CASSPWRGVGQPQHF	TGTGCCAGCAGCCCCTGGCGGGGGGTAGGTCAGCCCCAGCATTTT
-	-	TRBJ2-7	TRBV6-5	CASKGSGAYEQYF	TGTGCCAGCAAGGGTAGCGGCGCCTACGAGCAGTACTTC
TRBD2	once	TRBJ2-7	TRBV9	CASSVSSGGNEQYF	TGTGCCAGCAGCGTCTCTAGCGGGGGGAACGAGCAGTACTTC
TRBD2	once	TRBJ2-7	TRBV7-8	CASSRVERTRRYEQYF	TGTGCCAGCAGCCGCGTAGAGAGGACTAGACGCTACGAGCAGTACTTC
TRBD2	few	TRBJ2-3	TRBV19	CASSPTLAARTDTQYF	TGTGCCAGTAGTCCCACACTAGCGGCTCGCACAGATACGCAGTATTTT
TRBD2	-	TRBJ2-1	TRBV5-1	CASSPAPGLAGENEQFF	TGCGCCAGCAGTCCTGCCCCGGGACTAGCGGGAGAGAATGAGCAGTTCTTC